This T cell receptor (beta chain) was retrieved from a study of OX40 agonist ivuxolimab in advanced cancers. Using immunoSEQ multiplex PCR, the repertoire was profiled, and TCRdb retains in-frame clones only, with some absent. The sample contains 85,000 to 90,000 clones, approximately 89% of which appear only once. This TCR derives from an adult with an advanced solid tumor such as melanoma, head and neck, liver or kidney cancer. This specimen was CD4+ or CD8+ T cells sorted from blood, taken in a trial of the OX40 agonist ivuxolimab.

This CDR3 is CASSQVGGIPSLEQYF. The CDR3 bases are TGTGCCAGCAGCCAAGTAGGCGGGATTCCCTCCCTCGAGCAGTACTTC. The chain employs TRBV14 and TRBJ2-7; D may be TRBD2 (6 bases). CDR1 and CDR2 (germline): SGHDN, FVKESK. Trimming stripped 1 base from V and 6 bases from J, with 19 bases between. CDR3 length: 16 amino acids.